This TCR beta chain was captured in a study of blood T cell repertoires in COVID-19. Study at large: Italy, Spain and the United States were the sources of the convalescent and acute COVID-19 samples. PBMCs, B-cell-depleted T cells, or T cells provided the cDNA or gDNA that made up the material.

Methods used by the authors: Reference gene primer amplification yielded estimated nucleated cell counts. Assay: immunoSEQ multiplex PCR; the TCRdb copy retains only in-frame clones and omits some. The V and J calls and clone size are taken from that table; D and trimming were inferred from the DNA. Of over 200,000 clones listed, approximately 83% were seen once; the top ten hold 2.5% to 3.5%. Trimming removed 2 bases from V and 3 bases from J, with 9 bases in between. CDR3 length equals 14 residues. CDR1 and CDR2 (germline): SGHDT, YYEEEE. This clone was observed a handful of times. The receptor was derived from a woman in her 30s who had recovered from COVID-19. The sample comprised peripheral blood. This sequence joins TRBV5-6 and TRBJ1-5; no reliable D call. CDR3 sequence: CASSFHGFNQPQHF. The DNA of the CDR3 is TGTGCCAGCAGCTTCCACGGTTTCAATCAGCCCCAGCATTTT.